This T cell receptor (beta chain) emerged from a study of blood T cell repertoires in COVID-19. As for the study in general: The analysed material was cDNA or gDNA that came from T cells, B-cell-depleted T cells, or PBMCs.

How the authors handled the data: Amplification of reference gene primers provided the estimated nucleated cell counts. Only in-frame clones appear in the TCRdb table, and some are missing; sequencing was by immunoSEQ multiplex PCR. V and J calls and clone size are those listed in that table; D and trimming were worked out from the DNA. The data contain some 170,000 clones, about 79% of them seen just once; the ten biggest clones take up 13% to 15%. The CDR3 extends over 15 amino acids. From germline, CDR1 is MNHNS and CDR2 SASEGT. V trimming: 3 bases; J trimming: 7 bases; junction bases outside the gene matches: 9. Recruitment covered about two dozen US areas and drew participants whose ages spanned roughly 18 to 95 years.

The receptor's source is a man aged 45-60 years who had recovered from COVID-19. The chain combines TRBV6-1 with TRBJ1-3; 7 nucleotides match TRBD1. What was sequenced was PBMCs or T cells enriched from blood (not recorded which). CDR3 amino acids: CASSENPGGMNTIYF. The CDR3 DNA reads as TGTGCCAGCAGTGAGAACCCAGGGGGAATGAACACCATATATTTT.